Presented here are 24 T cell receptor beta chains from one specimen sequenced in a study of CXCR3-negative and CXCR3-positive naive CD8 T cells (dated by TCRdb to between 2018 and 2021). The instrument was a NextSeq 550. The Human TCR Profiling Kit (MiLaboratory) was used to prepare UMI-labeled 5' RACE TRB cDNA libraries. The reads, reprocessed by TCRdb, yield one row per CDR3 protein sequence and no DNA. The sample's clone listing holds about 98,000 distinct CDR3 sequences. Of the sample, about 1.1% falls within the top ten clones. What the research found in general, with its limitations: TRB CDR3s from CXCR3-positive naive cells showed higher hydrophobicity (lower Kidera factor 4), lower energy, and higher strength and volume indices than CXCR3-negative naive cells.

Their target antigens are unknown. The sample consisted of naive CXCR3+ CD8+ T cells from blood. What this sample's cell subset or site label stands for: CD45RO-CCR7+CD27+CD95- naive CD8+ T cells expressing CXCR3 (TNR3+). The receptors were gathered from a human donor in good health. Some clones in this sample may be carry-over from other donors' samples.

The genes are TRBV29-1 and TRBJ2-2; no DNA is available, so the TRBD2 call from TCRdb remains unchecked. The CDR3 runs to 16 residues. From germline, CDR1 is SQVTM and CDR2 ANQGSEA. This chain's CDR3 is CSVEGLAGANTGELFF.

The rearrangement links TRBV18 to TRBJ2-7; TCRdb's D call of TRBD1 is untestable without DNA. Germline V CDR1 and CDR2: KGHSH, LQKENI. This CDR3 contains 16 residues. The CDR3: CASSPVGQTSSYEQYF.

The chain employs TRBV4-3 and TRBJ2-1; TCRdb names TRBD2, which stays unverified in the absence of DNA. The CDR3 is 17 amino acids. Germline-derived CDR1 and CDR2 are LGHNA and YSLEER. This chain's CDR3 is CASSQGRGTRVGNEQFF.

The chain has TRBV20-1 and TRBJ2-2; TCRdb calls TRBD1, which cannot be checked without DNA. Germline CDR1 reads DFQATT; CDR2 reads SNEGSKA (reference sequence). This CDR3 has 16 residues. CDR3 amino acids: CSARYTHGGDTGELFF.

CDR3 region: CASSDFLTDVLETQYF. The chain joins TRBV2 to TRBJ2-5. The V gene's germline CDR1 is SNHLY and CDR2 FYNNEI. CDR3 length: 16 residues.

The chain joins TRBV27 to TRBJ1-1; the D call of TRBD1 rests on TCRdb alone, since no DNA is present to check it. Germline CDR1 MNHEY, CDR2 SMNVEV (reference sequence). There are 16 residues in the CDR3. CDR3 sequence reads: CASSPPTRGPLSEAFF.

The rearrangement joins TRBV7-3 to TRBJ1-1. Looked up from germline, CDR1 is SGHTA and CDR2 is FQGTGA. This CDR3 has 13 amino acids. This CDR3 reads CASSLYSNTEAFF.

The chain combines TRBV2 with TRBJ2-1. The CDR3 length is 13 residues. The germline V gene has CDR1 SNHLY and CDR2 FYNNEI. The CDR3 spells CAGQERSYNEQFF. The variable domain in full, with the rest retrieved from reference TRBV2 and TRBJ2-1, is EPEVTQTPSHQVTQMGQEVILRCVPISNHLYFYWYRQILGQKVEFLVSFYNNEISEKSEIFDDQFSVERPDGSNFTLKIRSTKLEDSAMYFCAGQERSYNEQFFGPGTRLTVL.

This chain uses TRBV4-3 with TRBJ2-1; TCRdb selects TRBD2, and the lack of DNA leaves this call unchecked. This CDR3 has 13 amino acids. Germline CDR1 is LGHNA and CDR2 is YSLEER. This chain's CDR3 is CASSRAGRDEQFF.

The CDR3 reads CASAGGPYEQFF. The chain couples TRBV7-6 to TRBJ2-1; the TCRdb call, TRBD2, lacks DNA for checking. Looked up from germline, CDR1 is SGHVS and CDR2 is FNYEAQ. The CDR3 runs 12 residues.

The genes are TRBV5-1 and TRBJ2-3. Germline CDR1 reads SGHRS; CDR2 reads YFSETQ. The CDR3 has 15 amino acids. The CDR3 sequence is CASSLAVAGTDTQYF.

The chain links TRBV7-7 to TRBJ2-2. The CDR3 spans 13 residues. Germline V gene lookup returns CDR1 SSHAT and CDR2 FNYEAQ (reference sequence). CDR3 in amino acids: CASSFWGTGELFF.

The genes are TRBV9 and TRBJ2-1; absent DNA, TCRdb's TRBD1 call cannot be checked. The CDR3 runs to 16 residues. Germline CDR1 SGDLS, CDR2 YYNGEE. CDR3 amino acids: CASSVEAGGINNERFF.

This chain joins TRBV5-1 and TRBJ2-7; TCRdb calls TRBD1, which cannot be checked without DNA. The CDR3 runs 13 residues. The germline V gene encodes CDR1 SGHRS and CDR2 YFSETQ. CDR3 amino acids: CASSSGDGSDPYF.

The chain is built from TRBV4-3 and TRBJ1-1; TCRdb proposes TRBD1, but this gene call is untestable without DNA. The CDR3 runs to 16 residues. Germline assignment: CDR1 LGHNA and CDR2 YSLEER. The CDR3 is CASSQDSTGTITEAFF.

V usage is TRBV7-2 and J usage is TRBJ2-2; TCRdb returns TRBD1, unconfirmable since there is no DNA. Germline V gene sequence: CDR1 SGHTA, CDR2 FQGNSA. This CDR3 spans 17 amino acids. The CDR3 sequence is CASSLDQDRGRFGELFF.

The CDR3 is CAISESAANSYEQYF. The J gene is TRBJ2-7, the V gene TRBV10-3. The CDR3 contains 15 residues. Germline V CDR1 and CDR2: ENHRY, SYGVKD.

This sequence joins TRBV29-1 and TRBJ2-1; TCRdb selects TRBD1, and the lack of DNA leaves this call unchecked. Germline V lookup: CDR1 SQVTM, CDR2 ANQGSEA. The length of the CDR3 is 13 residues. The CDR3 is CSVEDLDRGFQFF.

The chain combines TRBV13 with TRBJ1-4; TCRdb designates TRBD1, a call that cannot be tested without DNA. Germline lookup yields CDR1 PRHDT and CDR2 FYEKMQ (reference sequence). CDR3 length: 16 residues. This chain's CDR3 is CASTTDRDSTNEKLFF. Full variable domain (remainder filled in from reference TRBV13 and TRBJ1-4): AAGVIQSPRHLIKEKRETATLKCYPIPRHDTVYWYQQGPGQDPQFLISFYEKMQSDKGSIPDRFSAQQFSDYHSELNMSSLELGDSALYFCASTTDRDSTNEKLFFGSGTQLSVL.

J is TRBJ2-7 and V is TRBV29-1; TCRdb selects TRBD2, and the lack of DNA leaves this call unchecked. Germline V CDR1 and CDR2: SQVTM, ANQGSEA. The CDR3 totals 14 residues. This chain's CDR3 is CSVVGEYRTYEQYF.

The chain uses TRBV19 and TRBJ2-1. Germline V gives CDR1 LNHDA, CDR2 SQIVND (reference sequence). The length of the CDR3 is 13 residues. The CDR3 here is CASTGSSYNEQFF.

The rearrangement links TRBV20-1 to TRBJ1-5. Germline CDR1 reads DFQATT; CDR2 reads SNEGSKA (reference sequence). This CDR3 has 14 amino acids. CDR3 sequence reads: CSAATQVTNQPQHF.

The chain employs TRBV15 and TRBJ1-1; TCRdb reports TRBD1, a call that lacks DNA to check it against. From germline, CDR1 is LNHNV and CDR2 YYDKDF (reference sequence). The CDR3 is 15 amino acids. Here the CDR3 reads CATSIYRSPNTEAFF.

This chain connects TRBV12-3 or TRBV12-4 to TRBJ1-1; absent DNA, TCRdb's TRBD1 call cannot be checked. This CDR3 contains 12 residues. CDR3 residues: CASSFRGTEAFF.